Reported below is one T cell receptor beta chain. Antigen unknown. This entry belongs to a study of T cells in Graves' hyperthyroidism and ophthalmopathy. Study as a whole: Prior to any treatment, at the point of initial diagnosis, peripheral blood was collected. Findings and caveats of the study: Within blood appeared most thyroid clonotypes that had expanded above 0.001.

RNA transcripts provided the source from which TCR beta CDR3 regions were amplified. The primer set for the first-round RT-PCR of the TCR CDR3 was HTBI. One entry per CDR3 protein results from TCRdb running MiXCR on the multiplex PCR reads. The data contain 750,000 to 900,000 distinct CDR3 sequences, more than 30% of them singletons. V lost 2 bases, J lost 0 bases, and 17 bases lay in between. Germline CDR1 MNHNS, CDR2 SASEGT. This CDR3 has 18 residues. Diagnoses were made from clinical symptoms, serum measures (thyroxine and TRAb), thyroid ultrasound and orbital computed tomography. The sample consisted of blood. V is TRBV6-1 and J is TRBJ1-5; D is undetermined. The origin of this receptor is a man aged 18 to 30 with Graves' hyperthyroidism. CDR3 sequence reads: CASSESLPQENSNQPQHF. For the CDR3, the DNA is TGTGCCAGCAGTGAATCCCTTCCCCAGGAAAATAGCAATCAGCCCCAGCATTTT.